This T cell receptor (beta chain) was captured in a study of OX40 agonist ivuxolimab in advanced cancers. At the level of the study: In this trial design, patients received ivuxolimab intravenously at 0.01 to 10 mg/kg every 2 weeks.

Assay used: immunoSEQ multiplex PCR; TCRdb lists only in-frame clones, some missing. This sample has about 37,000 clones; approximately 82% occur once, and the top ten carry 22%. With respect to this clone: The antigen remains undetermined.

Trimming took off 3 bases at V and 1 base at J, with 9 bases between the two ends. Germline CDR1 and CDR2: SEHNR and FQNEAQ (reference sequence). The CDR3 sequence is 15 residues long. Whole-study results and caveats: Clones of CD4+ and CD8+ blood T cells grew by week 6 at doses of 0.1 to 3.0 mg/kg. Several nonresponders also turned out to have low normalized T-cell clonal expansion. Partial responders dosed at 0.1-3.0 mg/kg displayed clonal expansion ranking among the lowest.

This TCR came from an adult with an advanced solid tumor such as melanoma, head and neck, liver or kidney cancer. The specimen was CD4+ or CD8+ T cells sorted from blood, collected in a trial of the OX40 agonist ivuxolimab. This sequence joins TRBV7-9 and TRBJ2-2; D not certain. The CDR3: CASSFRTQNTGELFF. The CDR3 nucleotides read TGTGCCAGCAGCTTCCGGACCCAGAACACCGGGGAGCTGTTTTTT. The full variable domain, its missing parts supplied by reference TRBV7-9 and TRBJ2-2, is DTGVSQNPRHKITKRGQNVTFRCDPISEHNRLYWYRQTLGQGPEFLTYFQNEAQLEKSRLLSDRFSAERPKGSFSTLEIQRTEQGDSAMYLCASSFRTQNTGELFFGEGSRLTVL.